This T cell receptor (beta chain) was documented in a study of response to subunit inactivated influenza vaccine. J was trimmed by 3 bases and V by 6 bases; bases with no gene match: 11. The CDR3 has 16 residues. The germline gives CDR1 MNHEY, CDR2 SVGEGT. General observations from the study: A suggestion made by the authors is that each seasonal influenza vaccination recruits few new T cells.

One entry per CDR3 protein, called by TCRdb with MiXCR from the RT-PCR reads. The data contain 600,000 to 850,000 distinct CDR3 sequences, 14% of them singletons. This clonotype was found a few times. Its target is unknown. Specimen: PBMCs from blood, collected 14 to 15 days before vaccination. The genes are TRBV6-2 or TRBV6-3 and TRBJ2-7; 10 bases line up with TRBD1. This sequence was found in a man aged 45-65 years who received an inactivated influenza vaccine. CDR3 residues: CASRTQRQGAYYEQYF. The CDR3 nucleotides read TGTGCCAGCAGGACCCAGAGACAGGGGGCTTACTACGAGCAGTACTTC.